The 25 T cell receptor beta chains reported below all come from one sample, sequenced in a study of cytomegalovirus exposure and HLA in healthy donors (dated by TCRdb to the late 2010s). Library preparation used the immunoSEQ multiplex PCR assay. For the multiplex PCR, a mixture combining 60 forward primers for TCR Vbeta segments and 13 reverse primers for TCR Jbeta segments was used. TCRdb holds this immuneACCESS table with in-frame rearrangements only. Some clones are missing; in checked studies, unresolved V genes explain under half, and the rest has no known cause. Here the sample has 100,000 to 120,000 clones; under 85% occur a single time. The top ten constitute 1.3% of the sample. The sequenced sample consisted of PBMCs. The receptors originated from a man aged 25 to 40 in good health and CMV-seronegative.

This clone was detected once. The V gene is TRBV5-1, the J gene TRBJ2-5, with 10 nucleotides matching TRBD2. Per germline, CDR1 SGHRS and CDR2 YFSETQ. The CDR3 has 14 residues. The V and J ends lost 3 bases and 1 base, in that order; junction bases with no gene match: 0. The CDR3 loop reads CASSWTSGQETQYF. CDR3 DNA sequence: TGCGCCAGCAGCTGGACTAGCGGCCAAGAGACCCAGTACTTC.

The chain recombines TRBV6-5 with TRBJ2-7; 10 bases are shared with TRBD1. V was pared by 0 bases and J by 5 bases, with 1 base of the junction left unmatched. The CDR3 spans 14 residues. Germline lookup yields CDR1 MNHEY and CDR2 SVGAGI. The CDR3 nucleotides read TGTGCCAGCAGTTACTCCGGGACAGGGGACGAGCAGTACTTC. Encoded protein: CASSYSGTGDEQYF.

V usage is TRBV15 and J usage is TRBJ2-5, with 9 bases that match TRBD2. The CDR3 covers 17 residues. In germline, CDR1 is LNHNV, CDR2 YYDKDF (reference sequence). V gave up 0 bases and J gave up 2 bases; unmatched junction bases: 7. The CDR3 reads CATSRDRASGAQETQYF. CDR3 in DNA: TGTGCCACCAGCAGAGATAGGGCTAGCGGGGCTCAAGAGACCCAGTACTTC.

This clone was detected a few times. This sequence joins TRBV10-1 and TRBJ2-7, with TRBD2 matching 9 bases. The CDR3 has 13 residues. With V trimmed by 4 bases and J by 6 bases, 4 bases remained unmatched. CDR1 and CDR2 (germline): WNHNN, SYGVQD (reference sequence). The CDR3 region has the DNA TGCGCCAGCAGTGGACTAGCGGTGGGCGAGCAGTACTTC. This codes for CASSGLAVGEQYF.

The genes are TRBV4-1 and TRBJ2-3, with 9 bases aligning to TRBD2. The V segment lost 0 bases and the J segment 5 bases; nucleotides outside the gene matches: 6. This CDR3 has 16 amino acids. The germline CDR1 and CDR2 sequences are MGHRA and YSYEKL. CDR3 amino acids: CASSQDLAGVRDTQYF. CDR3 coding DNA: TGCGCCAGCAGCCAAGATTTAGCGGGGGTGAGAGATACGCAGTATTTT.

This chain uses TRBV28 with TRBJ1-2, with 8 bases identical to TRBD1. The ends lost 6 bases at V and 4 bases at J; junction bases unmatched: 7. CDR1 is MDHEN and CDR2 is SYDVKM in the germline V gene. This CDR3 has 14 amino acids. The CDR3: CASSITGGFYGYTF. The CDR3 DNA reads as TGTGCCAGCAGCATTACAGGGGGATTCTATGGCTACACCTTC.

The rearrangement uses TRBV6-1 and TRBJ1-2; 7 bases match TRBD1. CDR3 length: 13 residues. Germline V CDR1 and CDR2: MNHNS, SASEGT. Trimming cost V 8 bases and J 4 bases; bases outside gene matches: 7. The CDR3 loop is CASEWGQTYGYTF. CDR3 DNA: TGTGCCAGCGAGTGGGGACAGACCTATGGCTACACCTTC.

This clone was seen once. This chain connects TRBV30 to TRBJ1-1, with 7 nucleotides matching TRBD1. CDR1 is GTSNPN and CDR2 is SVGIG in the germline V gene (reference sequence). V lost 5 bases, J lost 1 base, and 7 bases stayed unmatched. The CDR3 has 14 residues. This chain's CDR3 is CAWVSRDRNTEAFF. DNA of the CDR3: TGTGCCTGGGTTTCCCGGGACAGGAACACTGAAGCTTTCTTT.

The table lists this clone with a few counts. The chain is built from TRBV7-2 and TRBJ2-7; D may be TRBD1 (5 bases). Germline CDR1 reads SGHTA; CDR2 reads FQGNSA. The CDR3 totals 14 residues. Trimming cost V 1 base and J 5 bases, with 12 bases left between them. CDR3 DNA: TGTGCCAGCAGCTTAGTCGCAGGGCAGAACGAGCAGTACTTC. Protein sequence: CASSLVAGQNEQYF. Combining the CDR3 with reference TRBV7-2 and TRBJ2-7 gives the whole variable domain GAGVSQSPSNKVTEKGKDVELRCDPISGHTALYWYRQSLGQGLEFLIYFQGNSAPDKSGLPSDRFSAERTGGSVSTLTIQRTQQEDSAVYLCASSLVAGQNEQYFGPGTRLTVT.

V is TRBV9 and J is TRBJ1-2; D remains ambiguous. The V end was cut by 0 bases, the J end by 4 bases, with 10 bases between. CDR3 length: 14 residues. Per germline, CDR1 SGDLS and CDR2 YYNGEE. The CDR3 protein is CASSVATGSYGYTF. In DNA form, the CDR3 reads TGTGCCAGCAGCGTAGCTACGGGGTCCTATGGCTACACCTTC.

The CDR3 here is CASSFAGALGEKLFF. CDR3 coding DNA: TGTGCCAGCAGTTTTGCAGGGGCGCTGGGTGAAAAACTGTTTTTT. The chain is built from TRBV28 and TRBJ1-4; maybe TRBD1 (6 bases). CDR3 length equals 15 residues. With 3 bases removed from V and 7 bases from J, the gap between germline ends came to 15 bases. Germline V lookup: CDR1 MDHEN, CDR2 SYDVKM.

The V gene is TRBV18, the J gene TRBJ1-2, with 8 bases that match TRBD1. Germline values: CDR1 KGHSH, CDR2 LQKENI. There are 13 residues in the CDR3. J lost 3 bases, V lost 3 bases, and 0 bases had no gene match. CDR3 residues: CASSPDRDYGYTF. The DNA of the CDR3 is TGTGCCAGCTCACCGGACAGGGACTATGGCTACACCTTC.

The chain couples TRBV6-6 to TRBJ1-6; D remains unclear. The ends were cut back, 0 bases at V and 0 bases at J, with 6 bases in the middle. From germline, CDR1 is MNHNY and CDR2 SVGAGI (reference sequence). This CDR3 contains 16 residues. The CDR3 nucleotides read TGTGCCAGCAGTTACTCTGCGAGCTCCTATAATTCACCCCTCCACTTT. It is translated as CASSYSASSYNSPLHF.

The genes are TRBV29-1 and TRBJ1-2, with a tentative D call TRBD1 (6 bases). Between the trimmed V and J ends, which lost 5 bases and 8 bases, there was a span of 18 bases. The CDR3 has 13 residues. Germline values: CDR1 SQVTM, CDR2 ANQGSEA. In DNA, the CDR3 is TGCAGCGTTCGTCCTAGGGACATGTGGGGCTACACCTTC. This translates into CSVRPRDMWGYTF.

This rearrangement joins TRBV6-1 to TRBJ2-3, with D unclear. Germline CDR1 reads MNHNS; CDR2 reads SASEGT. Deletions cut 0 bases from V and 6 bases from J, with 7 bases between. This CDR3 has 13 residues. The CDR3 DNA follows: TGTGCCAGCAGTGAAGCCCCCCGGGATACGCAGTATTTT. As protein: CASSEAPRDTQYF.

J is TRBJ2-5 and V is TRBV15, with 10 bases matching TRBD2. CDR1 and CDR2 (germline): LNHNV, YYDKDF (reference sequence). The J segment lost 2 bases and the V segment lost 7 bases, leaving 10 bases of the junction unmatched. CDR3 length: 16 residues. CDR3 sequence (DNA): TGTGCCACCACCAGTGCTTCTAGCGGGGGTCAAGAGACCCAGTACTTC. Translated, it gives CATTSASSGGQETQYF.

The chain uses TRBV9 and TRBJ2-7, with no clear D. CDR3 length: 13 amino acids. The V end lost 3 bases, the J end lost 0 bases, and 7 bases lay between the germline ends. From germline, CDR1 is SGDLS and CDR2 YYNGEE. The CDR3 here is CASSAPRSYEQYF. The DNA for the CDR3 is TGTGCCAGCAGCGCCCCTCGCTCCTACGAGCAGTACTTC. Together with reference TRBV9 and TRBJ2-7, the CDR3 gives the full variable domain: DSGVTQTPKHLITATGQRVTLRCSPRSGDLSVYWYQQSLDQGLQFLIQYYNGEERAKGNILERFSAQQFPDLHSELNLSSLELGDSALYFCASSAPRSYEQYFGPGTRLTVT.

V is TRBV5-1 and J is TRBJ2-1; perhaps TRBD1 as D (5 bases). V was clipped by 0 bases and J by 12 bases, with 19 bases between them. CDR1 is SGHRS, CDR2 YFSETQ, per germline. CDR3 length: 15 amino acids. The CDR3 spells CASSLGQTSTMRQFF. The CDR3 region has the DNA TGCGCCAGCAGCTTGGGACAGACATCTACAATGAGGCAGTTCTTC.

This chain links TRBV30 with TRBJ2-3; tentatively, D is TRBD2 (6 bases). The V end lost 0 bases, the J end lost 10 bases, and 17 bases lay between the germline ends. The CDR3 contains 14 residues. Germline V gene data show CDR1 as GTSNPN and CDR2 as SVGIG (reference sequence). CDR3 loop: CAWSVMVSGVPQYF. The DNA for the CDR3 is TGTGCCTGGAGTGTAATGGTTAGCGGAGTTCCGCAGTATTTT.

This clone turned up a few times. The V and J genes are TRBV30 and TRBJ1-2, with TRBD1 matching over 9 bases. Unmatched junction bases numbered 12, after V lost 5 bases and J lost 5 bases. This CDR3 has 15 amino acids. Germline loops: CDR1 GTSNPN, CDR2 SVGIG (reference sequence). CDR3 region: CAWEPEQGAVYGYTF. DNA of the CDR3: TGTGCCTGGGAGCCAGAACAGGGGGCTGTTTATGGCTACACCTTC. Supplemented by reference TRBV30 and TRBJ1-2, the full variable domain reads SQTIHQWPATLVQPVGSPLSLECTVEGTSNPNLYWYRQAAGRGLQLLFYSVGIGQISSEVPQNLSASRPQDRQFILSSKKLLLSDSGFYLCAWEPEQGAVYGYTFGSGTRLTVV.

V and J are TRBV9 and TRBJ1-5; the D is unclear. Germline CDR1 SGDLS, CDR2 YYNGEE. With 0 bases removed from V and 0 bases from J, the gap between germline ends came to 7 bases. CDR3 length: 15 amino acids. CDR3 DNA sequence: TGTGCCAGCAGCGTAGTGCCGGGTAGCAATCAGCCCCAGCATTTT. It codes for CASSVVPGSNQPQHF.

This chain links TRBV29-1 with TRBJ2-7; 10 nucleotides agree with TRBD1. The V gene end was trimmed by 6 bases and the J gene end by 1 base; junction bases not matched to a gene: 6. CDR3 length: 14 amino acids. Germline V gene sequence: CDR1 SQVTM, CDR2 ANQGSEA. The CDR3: CSVGTGAKSYEQYF. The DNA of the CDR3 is TGCAGCGTCGGGACAGGGGCGAAGTCCTACGAGCAGTACTTC.

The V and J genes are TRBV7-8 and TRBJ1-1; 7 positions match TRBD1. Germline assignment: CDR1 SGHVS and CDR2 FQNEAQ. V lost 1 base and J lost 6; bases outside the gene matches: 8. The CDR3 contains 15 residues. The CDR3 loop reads CASSLVGQGGSEAFF. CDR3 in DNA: TGTGCCAGCAGCTTAGTTGGGCAGGGGGGTTCTGAAGCTTTCTTT.

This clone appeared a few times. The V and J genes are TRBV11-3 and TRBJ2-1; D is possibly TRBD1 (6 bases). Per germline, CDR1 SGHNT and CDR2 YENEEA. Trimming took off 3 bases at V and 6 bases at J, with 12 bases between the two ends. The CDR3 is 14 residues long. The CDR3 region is CASSFQGSGNEQFF. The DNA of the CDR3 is TGTGCCAGCAGCTTTCAGGGGTCTGGCAATGAGCAGTTCTTC.

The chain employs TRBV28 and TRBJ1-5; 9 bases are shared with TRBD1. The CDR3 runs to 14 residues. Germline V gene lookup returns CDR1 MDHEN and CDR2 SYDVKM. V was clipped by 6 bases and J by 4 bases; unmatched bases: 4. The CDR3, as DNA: TGTGCCAGCAGCGGGACAGGGAAAAATCAGCCCCAGCATTTT. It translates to CASSGTGKNQPQHF.